What follows are 3 T cell receptor beta chains derived from one specimen sequenced in a study of post-analysis software for immune sequencing data. Findings and limits, study-wide: Roughly 5 TRBV segments occurring more often in patients than controls included TRBV5-6, TRBV5-1 and TRBV20-1.

Unique molecular identifiers featured in each of the TCR beta cDNA libraries. TCRdb itself ran the PCR reads through MiXCR, one entry per CDR3 protein. This table holds about 820,000 distinct CDR3 sequences, roughly half found once. Their antigens remain unidentified. The sample was blood. The receptor source for this set is a girl aged 5 to 17 with multiple sclerosis.

The chain links TRBV12-5 to TRBJ2-3; a possible D gene is TRBD1 (6 bases). This CDR3 is 15 amino acids long. Trimming pared 4 bases from V and 3 bases from J, leaving 14 bases between. Germline CDR1 LGHNT, CDR2 FRNRAP. The CDR3 nucleotides are TGTGCTAGTGGTTCGTCCGGGACAATGACAGATACGCAGTATTTT. Translated: CASGSSGTMTDTQYF. Looking up the rest from reference TRBV12-5 and TRBJ2-3 gives the full variable domain: DARVTQTPRHKVTEMGQEVTMRCQPILGHNTVFWYRQTMMQGLELLAYFRNRAPLDDSGMPKDRFSAEMPDATLATLKIQPSEPRDSAVYFCASGSSGTMTDTQYFGPGTRLTVL.

J is TRBJ2-5 and V is TRBV5-1; 7 bases match TRBD1. Germline V gene data show CDR1 as SGHRS and CDR2 as YFSETQ. This CDR3 is built from 15 residues. V lost 0 bases to trimming and J lost 2 bases; unmatched junction nucleotides: 4. The DNA for the CDR3 is TGCGCCAGCAGCTTGGACACAGGGGTTCAAGAGACCCAGTACTTC. This sequence encodes CASSLDTGVQETQYF.

This chain joins TRBV7-2 and TRBJ2-3, with TRBD2 matching 9 bases. CDR3 length: 16 amino acids. Germline V gene lookup returns CDR1 SGHTA and CDR2 FQGNSA. Trimming cost V 1 base and J 5 bases; bases outside gene matches: 7. The CDR3 loop reads CASSLGGGGAGDTQYF. DNA for the CDR3: TGTGCCAGCAGCTTAGGTGGCGGGGGGGCGGGAGATACGCAGTATTTT.